Below, 26 T cell receptor beta chains from the same sample are listed, as sequenced in a study of response to subunit inactivated influenza vaccine (dated by TCRdb to the late 2010s). Library preparation used RT-PCR. The data were produced on an Illumina HiSeq 2500. TCRdb reprocessed the public reads (quality trimming at Q25 with fastp, clone calling with MiXCR) and kept in-frame beta chains. Here each entry gathers all rows of one CDR3 protein and keeps the most common genes and DNA. Counted in this sample were hundreds of thousands of distinct CDR3 sequences; roughly 13% of them appeared once. The ten largest make up around 6.5% of the sample. Sequencing used PBMCs from blood, obtained approximately 15 days before vaccination. All receptors derive from a man in his fifties or sixties who received an inactivated influenza vaccine. Donor details come from another sample of the same person, matched by shared clones.

This clonotype was counted between two and nine times. V usage is TRBV29-1 and J usage is TRBJ1-1, with TRBD1 as a possible D gene (6 bases). This CDR3 contains 15 residues. With 5 bases removed from V and 4 bases from J, the gap between germline ends came to 20 bases. Germline V lookup: CDR1 SQVTM, CDR2 ANQGSEA. CDR3 amino acids: CSVKLGGAFVTEAFF. In nucleotides, the CDR3 is TGCAGCGTTAAGCTAGGGGGGGCTTTTGTCACTGAAGCTTTCTTT. The full variable domain, completed using reference TRBV29-1 and TRBJ1-1, is SAVISQKPSRDICQRGTSLTIQCQVDSQVTMMFWYRQQPGQSLTLIATANQGSEATYESGFVIDKFPISRPNLTFSTLTVSNMSPEDSSIYLCSVKLGGAFVTEAFFGQGTRLTVV.

This clonotype was picked up a small number of times. The chain couples TRBV2 to TRBJ2-7; maybe TRBD1 (5 bases). There are 14 residues in the CDR3. Trimming took off 5 bases at V and 3 bases at J, with 14 bases between the two ends. CDR1 and CDR2 (germline): SNHLY, FYNNEI. The CDR3: CASSQGWSLYEQYF. CDR3 DNA: TGTGCCAGCAGTCAGGGCTGGAGCCTCTACGAGCAGTACTTC. The complete variable domain, with remaining parts taken from reference TRBV2 and TRBJ2-7, reads EPEVTQTPSHQVTQMGQEVILRCVPISNHLYFYWYRQILGQKVEFLVSFYNNEISEKSEIFDDQFSVERPDGSNFTLKIRSTKLEDSAMYFCASSQGWSLYEQYFGPGTRLTVT.

The table lists this clonotype with a few counts. The chain recombines TRBV29-1 with TRBJ2-3, with a weak D call TRBD2 (6 bases). CDR1 and CDR2 from the germline V gene are SQVTM and ANQGSEA. Trimming left V 6 bases short and J 0 bases short, with 16 bases between. The CDR3 extends over 15 amino acids. The DNA for the CDR3 is TGCAGCGTCGCCGGCGGGACCTCTAGCACAGATACGCAGTATTTT. This codes for CSVAGGTSSTDTQYF.

V is TRBV12-3 or TRBV12-4 and J is TRBJ2-7; D gene unclear. V was pared by 2 bases and J by 6 bases, with 11 bases between. The CDR3 extends over 13 amino acids. This chain's CDR3 is CASSLRLGSEQYF. The CDR3 DNA is TGTGCCAGCAGTTTAAGGCTAGGCTCCGAGCAGTACTTC.

The rearrangement links TRBV20-1 to TRBJ2-1, with TRBD2 identical over 10 bases. This CDR3 contains 15 residues. V lost 0 bases, J lost 10 bases, and 9 bases stayed unmatched. Germline CDR1 reads DFQATT; CDR2 reads SNEGSKA (reference sequence). The CDR3 sequence: CSARDGASGGREQFF. CDR3 nucleotides: TGCAGTGCTAGAGATGGGGCTAGCGGGGGAAGGGAGCAGTTCTTC.

This sequence joins TRBV11-1 and TRBJ2-1; D remains ambiguous. This CDR3 has 20 residues. Per the germline V gene, CDR1 is SGHAT and CDR2 is FQDESV (reference sequence). Trimming removed 1 base at V and 0 bases at J, with 22 bases between. CDR3 coding DNA: TGTGCCAGCAGCTTAGAACTTAGCACTAACTTGCTTAGCTCCTACAATGAGCAGTTCTTC. This codes for CASSLELSTNLLSSYNEQFF.

The V and J genes are TRBV5-1 and TRBJ2-7; perhaps TRBD2 as D (5 bases). The CDR3 totals 13 residues. V lost 3 bases and J 5 bases, leaving 12 bases between the germline ends. Germline loops: CDR1 SGHRS, CDR2 YFSETQ. The DNA of the CDR3 is TGCGCCAGCAGCTGGCGGACCGGGGACGAGCAGTACTTC. The encoded protein is CASSWRTGDEQYF.

CDR3 DNA: TGTGCCAGCAGTTTATCGCGGTCCTACACTGAAGCTTTCTTT. As protein: CASSLSRSYTEAFF. The chain has TRBV27 and TRBJ1-1; D uncertain. The V gene's germline CDR1 is MNHEY and CDR2 SMNVEV (reference sequence). This CDR3 has 14 residues. Trimming pared 0 bases from V and 3 bases from J, leaving 8 bases between.

This clonotype appeared a few times. The chain carries TRBV27 and TRBJ2-7, with D perhaps TRBD2 (6 bases). Deletions cut 0 bases from V and 5 bases from J, with 14 bases between. Germline assignment: CDR1 MNHEY and CDR2 SMNVEV (reference sequence). The CDR3 length is 15 residues. This chain's CDR3 is CASSLSQTRINEQYF. Here the CDR3 DNA reads TGTGCCAGCAGTTTATCCCAGACTAGAATCAACGAGCAGTACTTC.

The gene calls are TRBV28 and TRBJ2-7, with 7 positions matching TRBD1. CDR1 is MDHEN, CDR2 SYDVKM, per germline. The CDR3 has 15 residues. V lost 6 bases to trimming and J lost 3 bases; unmatched junction nucleotides: 11. CDR3 sequence reads: CASSQLRGLVYEQYF. The DNA for the CDR3 is TGTGCCAGCAGCCAACTCAGGGGGTTAGTCTACGAGCAGTACTTC.

This clonotype was seen a handful of times. DNA of the CDR3: TGTGCCAGCAGTCCAGGGGTGAAAGAGACCCAGTACTTC. This codes for CASSPGVKETQYF. The chain couples TRBV6-1 to TRBJ2-5, with D possibly being TRBD1 (6 bases). V was trimmed by 5 bases and J by 3 bases, leaving 10 bases between them. Germline V CDR1 and CDR2: MNHNS, SASEGT. The CDR3 consists of 13 residues.

The gene calls are TRBV2 and TRBJ2-1; 7 bases line up with TRBD1. The CDR3 is made up of 15 amino acids. The V gene's germline CDR1 is SNHLY and CDR2 FYNNEI. The J segment lost 1 base and the V segment lost 4 bases, leaving 4 bases of the junction unmatched. The CDR3 loop is CASSGQGNSYNEQFF. CDR3 sequence (DNA): TGTGCCAGCAGTGGACAGGGTAATTCCTACAATGAGCAGTTCTTC.

This clonotype has just a few counts. This CDR3 is CASSHRGKPYEQYF. CDR3 DNA sequence: TGTGCCAGCAGCCACAGGGGGAAGCCCTACGAGCAGTACTTC. The V and J genes are TRBV14 and TRBJ2-7; TRBD1 matches at 7 bases. The CDR3 has 14 amino acids. Per germline, CDR1 SGHDN and CDR2 FVKESK. V was clipped by 3 bases and J by 2 bases; unmatched bases: 4.

This clonotype occurred a few times. The chain is built from TRBV11-2 and TRBJ2-2; D is possibly TRBD2 (6 bases). This CDR3 comprises 16 residues. Trimming cost V 3 bases and J 5 bases, with 16 bases left between them. Germline V gene data show CDR1 as SGHAT and CDR2 as FQNNGV. This CDR3 is CASSFGVGLLTGELFF. For the CDR3, the DNA is TGTGCCAGCAGCTTTGGGGTCGGACTACTTACCGGGGAGCTGTTTTTT. Drawing the rest from reference TRBV11-2 and TRBJ2-2, the complete variable domain is EAGVAQSPRYKIIEKRQSVAFWCNPISGHATLYWYQQILGQGPKLLIQFQNNGVVDDSQLPKDRFSAERLKGVDSTLKIQPAKLEDSAVYLCASSFGVGLLTGELFFGEGSRLTVL.

This clonotype came up many times. The chain has TRBV15 and TRBJ2-1, with 13 bases aligning to TRBD2. The CDR3 totals 14 residues. With V trimmed by 0 bases and J by 14 bases, 4 bases remained unmatched. Germline loops: CDR1 LNHNV, CDR2 YYDKDF (reference sequence). CDR3 loop: CATSREVTSGGEFF. In nucleotides, the CDR3 is TGTGCCACCAGCAGAGAAGTTACTAGCGGGGGGGAGTTCTTC.

This clonotype was counted only a few times. J is TRBJ2-3 and V is TRBV6-2 or TRBV6-3; 8 bases fit TRBD2. The ends lost 4 bases at V and 1 base at J; junction bases unmatched: 16. The CDR3 loop spans 19 amino acids. Germline CDR1 MNHEY, CDR2 SVGEGT. The CDR3, as DNA: TGTGCCAGCAGTTTTCCTAGCGGGCTCCGCCTGTATCGCACAGATACGCAGTATTTT. This gives the protein CASSFPSGLRLYRTDTQYF.

The gene calls are TRBV20-1 and TRBJ2-7; 11 bases line up with TRBD2. V was pared by 3 bases and J by 3 bases, with 4 bases of the junction left unmatched. Germline V lookup: CDR1 DFQATT, CDR2 SNEGSKA (reference sequence). The CDR3 has 14 amino acids. The CDR3 sequence is CSARASGRNYEQYF. The CDR3 DNA reads TGCAGTGCTAGGGCTAGCGGGAGGAACTACGAGCAGTACTTC.

This clonotype appeared a few times. V gene TRBV11-2 combines with J gene TRBJ2-7, with 9 positions matching TRBD2. With V trimmed by 4 bases and J by 2 bases, 6 bases remained unmatched. This CDR3 spans 15 amino acids. In germline, CDR1 is SGHAT, CDR2 FQNNGV. CDR3 loop: CASSSVKRGAYEQYF. The CDR3 DNA is TGTGCCAGCAGCTCGGTGAAGCGGGGGGCCTACGAGCAGTACTTC.

CDR3 loop: CSGLAVGRETQYF. CDR3 coding DNA: TGCAGTGGACTAGCGGTGGGTCGGGAGACCCAGTACTTC. V and J are TRBV20-1 and TRBJ2-5, with 9 bases that match TRBD2. V dropped 7 bases and J dropped 5; count of bases not matched to a gene: 8. This CDR3 has 13 residues. Per the germline V gene, CDR1 is DFQATT and CDR2 is SNEGSKA (reference sequence).

The chain employs TRBV20-1 and TRBJ2-5; the D gene is possibly TRBD1 (7 bases). Germline V gene data show CDR1 as DFQATT and CDR2 as SNEGSKA (reference sequence). V lost 3 bases and J 4 bases, leaving 18 bases between the germline ends. The CDR3 runs 15 residues. CDR3 amino acids: CSASATQGRGETQYF. The CDR3 nucleotides are TGCAGTGCTAGTGCGACACAGGGGCGGGGAGAGACCCAGTACTTC.

This clonotype was observed a few times. The chain recombines TRBV20-1 with TRBJ2-1; TRBD2 matches 9 bases. This CDR3 has 15 amino acids. J was trimmed by 3 bases and V by 3 bases; bases with no gene match: 6. CDR1 is DFQATT, CDR2 SNEGSKA, per germline (reference sequence). CDR3: CSASVGLANYNEQFF. Here the CDR3 DNA reads TGCAGTGCTAGTGTAGGACTAGCGAACTACAATGAGCAGTTCTTC.

The chain combines TRBV29-1 with TRBJ2-7, with a possible D match to TRBD1 (5 bases). In germline, CDR1 is SQVTM, CDR2 ANQGSEA. V shed 4 bases and J shed 4 bases, with 8 bases lying between them. CDR3 length: 11 residues. CDR3 amino acids: CSVADRYEQYF. CDR3 DNA sequence: TGCAGCGTTGCTGACAGATACGAGCAGTACTTC.

This clonotype was counted ten times or more. The chain is built from TRBV5-5 and TRBJ2-7, with 10 bases identical to TRBD2. Germline values: CDR1 SGHKS, CDR2 YYEKEE (reference sequence). This CDR3 is built from 15 residues. V shed 4 bases, J shed 3 bases, and the junction held 7 bases outside the gene matches. The CDR3 bases are TGTGCCAGCAGCGTAGTAGCGGGGGGAAACTACGAGCAGTACTTC. Translating gives CASSVVAGGNYEQYF.

This clonotype was recorded a few times. The rearrangement joins TRBV29-1 to TRBJ2-3; no reliable D call. The CDR3 length is 14 residues. Germline loops: CDR1 SQVTM, CDR2 ANQGSEA. V was clipped by 4 bases and J by 0 bases, with 11 bases between them. In nucleotides, the CDR3 is TGCAGCGTTGGGCGTAGACGAAGCACAGATACGCAGTATTTT. Translated, it gives CSVGRRRSTDTQYF.

This clonotype came up a few times. V is TRBV6-2 or TRBV6-3 and J is TRBJ2-7, with D maybe TRBD2 (6 bases). CDR1 is MNHEY and CDR2 is SVGEGT in the germline V gene. Trimming pared 8 bases from V and 3 bases from J, leaving 17 bases between. The CDR3 runs to 14 residues. The CDR3 DNA sequence: TGTGCCAGCGGGGCGGGAACTCTGGTCTACGAGCAGTACTTC. Its translation: CASGAGTLVYEQYF.

Only a few counts were recorded for this clonotype. This chain connects TRBV20-1 to TRBJ2-3, with 7 nucleotides matching TRBD1. From germline, CDR1 is DFQATT and CDR2 SNEGSKA (reference sequence). J lost 1 base, V lost 8 bases, and 3 bases had no gene match. The CDR3 runs to 12 residues. The CDR3 protein is CSYRGRTDTQYF. The CDR3 DNA follows: TGCAGTTACAGGGGTCGCACAGATACGCAGTATTTT.